This T cell receptor beta chain was obtained from a study of blood T cell repertoires in COVID-19. Background on the study: The cDNA or gDNA used as material had been derived from T cells, B-cell-depleted T cells, or PBMCs.

After removal of 1 base from V and 3 bases from J, the junction contained 1 base not matched to a gene. CDR3 length: 15 residues. CDR1 and CDR2 from the germline V gene are ENHRY and SYGVKD. Methods used by the authors: Reference gene primers were amplified, and this amplification served to estimate nucleated cell counts. The method was immunoSEQ multiplex PCR; TCRdb's version includes in-frame clones alone and lacks a portion of them. V, J and clone size reflect that table, while D and trimming were determined from the DNA. The sample includes approximately 100,000 clones, 65% to 90% of them seen just once.

The TCR sequence derives from an elderly woman with active or convalescent COVID-19. The chain uses TRBV10-3 and TRBJ2-3, with 10 positions matching TRBD1. The sample comprised peripheral blood. CDR3 DNA: TGTGCCATCAGTGAGTTGGGACAGGGGACAGATACGCAGTATTTT. This translates into CAISELGQGTDTQYF.